The clone carrying this T cell receptor (beta chain) occurred a few times. Its antigen remains unknown. The sample originates from a study of CXCR4 blockade with PD-1 therapy in pancreatic cancer. Germline V gene lookup returns CDR1 MNHGY and CDR2 SAAAGT. The CDR3 is made up of 15 amino acids. V dropped 0 bases and J dropped 3; count of bases not matched to a gene: 3. Assay: immunoSEQ multiplex PCR; the TCRdb copy retains only in-frame clones and omits some. The sample consists of about 4,800 clones, around 62% of them appearing once. Study-wide findings and caveats: Tumor clonality averaged approximately 0.15 versus 0.048 in healthy blood, not predicting survival. More frequent amino acid clones had more nucleotide rearrangements, suggesting convergent selection. Without paired alpha-beta data, shared specificity of dominant clones is unconfirmed.

The archived tumor blocks came from patients without neoadjuvant therapy before resection. This receptor was identified in a human donor with pancreatic ductal adenocarcinoma. Sequencing was done on a sample of tumor tissue. The chain links TRBV6-8 to TRBJ2-3; TRBD2 aligns across 7 bases. CDR3 coding DNA: TGTGCCAGCAGTTACTCGAGCGGGAATACAGATACGCAGTATTTT. This encodes CASSYSSGNTDTQYF.